A selection of T cell receptor beta chains follows, all from one sample in a study of T cells in Graves' hyperthyroidism and ophthalmopathy. One entry per CDR3 protein, called by TCRdb with MiXCR from the multiplex PCR reads. This sample has approximately 400,000 distinct CDR3 sequences, with 11% to 15% found just once. What was sequenced was blood. Receptor source: a man in his forties or fifties with Graves' ophthalmopathy. The CDR3 runs from the conserved cysteine through the conserved F or W. D genes are given only for firm matches. Clone size is stated in some rows and not others, as once, few, many or a class when expanded.

V gene: TRBV29-1
D gene: -
clone size: -
J gene: TRBJ2-3
CDR3 DNA: TGCAGCGTTGAGGGAACGGGCGGCACAGATACGCAGTATTTT
CDR3 protein: CSVEGTGGTDTQYF

V gene: TRBV6-1
D gene: -
clone size: -
J gene: TRBJ1-5
CDR3 DNA: TGTGCCAGCAGGCCCCGGGACACAGGCAATCAGCCCCAGCATTTT
CDR3 protein: CASRPRDTGNQPQHF

V gene: TRBV29-1
D gene: -
clone size: many
J gene: TRBJ1-5
CDR3 DNA: TGCAGCGTTGCCGGTTCGAGCAATCAGCCCCAGCATTTT
CDR3 protein: CSVAGSSNQPQHF

V gene: TRBV5-1
D gene: -
clone size: -
J gene: TRBJ1-5
CDR3 DNA: TGCGCCAGCAGCTTCGGGGACCAGGGGCCCCAGCATTTT
CDR3 protein: CASSFGDQGPQHF

V gene: TRBV5-4
D gene: -
clone size: few
J gene: TRBJ2-7
CDR3 DNA: TGTGCCAGCAGCTTGGGTGTCGATACCTCCTACGAGCAGTACTTC
CDR3 protein: CASSLGVDTSYEQYF

V gene: TRBV7-8
D gene: TRBD2
clone size: many
J gene: TRBJ2-1
CDR3 DNA: TGTGCCAGCAGCTTCTGGACTAGCGGTGTGGATGAGCAGTTCTTC
CDR3 protein: CASSFWTSGVDEQFF

V gene: TRBV10-2
D gene: TRBD2
clone size: -
J gene: TRBJ2-1
CDR3 DNA: TGCGCCAGCGGGACTAGCGGGAGGGCCGGCAGAGGCAATGAGCAGTTCTTC
CDR3 protein: CASGTSGRAGRGNEQFF

V gene: TRBV3-1
D gene: -
clone size: many
J gene: TRBJ2-3
CDR3 DNA: TGTGCCAGCACTCCGACGACTAGCACAGATACGCAGTATTTT
CDR3 protein: CASTPTTSTDTQYF

V gene: TRBV19
D gene: -
clone size: -
J gene: TRBJ1-1
CDR3 DNA: TGTGCCAGTACCTGGGATCGAGACACTGAAGCTTTCTTT
CDR3 protein: CASTWDRDTEAFF

V gene: TRBV9
D gene: TRBD1
clone size: many
J gene: TRBJ2-3
CDR3 DNA: TGTGCCAGCAGCGCGGACAGGGGAATTCTCACAGATACGCAGTATTTT
CDR3 protein: CASSADRGILTDTQYF

V gene: TRBV11-2
D gene: -
clone size: many
J gene: TRBJ2-5
CDR3 DNA: TGTGCCAGCAGCAAGATTTGGACAAACCAAGAGACCCAGTACTTC
CDR3 protein: CASSKIWTNQETQYF

V gene: TRBV7-9
D gene: TRBD2
clone size: once
J gene: TRBJ2-3
CDR3 DNA: TGTGCCAGCAGCTCCGGGACTAGCGTGGATACGCAGTATTTT
CDR3 protein: CASSSGTSVDTQYF

V gene: TRBV3-1
D gene: TRBD2
clone size: few
J gene: TRBJ2-7
CDR3 DNA: TGTGCCAGCAGCCAAAGAGCGGGGGCCGTCTACGAGCAGTACTTC
CDR3 protein: CASSQRAGAVYEQYF

V gene: TRBV7-8
D gene: -
clone size: many
J gene: TRBJ2-5
CDR3 DNA: TGTGCCAGCAGCTTATTTAGTGGGGAGACCCAGTACTTC
CDR3 protein: CASSLFSGETQYF

V gene: TRBV30
D gene: TRBD2
clone size: many
J gene: TRBJ2-1
CDR3 DNA: TGTGCCTGGAGTGTGTCAAGACTAGCGGCCTCCTACAATGAGCAGTTCTTC
CDR3 protein: CAWSVSRLAASYNEQFF

V gene: TRBV19
D gene: -
clone size: -
J gene: TRBJ1-1
CDR3 DNA: TGTGCCAGTAGTATATGGGACCGAGACACTGAAGCTTTCTTT
CDR3 protein: CASSIWDRDTEAFF

V gene: TRBV20-1
D gene: -
clone size: many
J gene: TRBJ1-1
CDR3 DNA: TGCAGGGGGGGCGTGGGGACTGAAGCTTTCTTT
CDR3 protein: CRGGVGTEAFF

V gene: TRBV6-5
D gene: -
clone size: many
J gene: TRBJ1-6
CDR3 DNA: TGTGCCAGCAGTTACTCCCTGCCTAGCTCCTATAATTCACCCCTCCACTTT
CDR3 protein: CASSYSLPSSYNSPLHF

V gene: TRBV7-9
D gene: -
clone size: many
J gene: TRBJ2-7
CDR3 DNA: TGTGCCCTGGGGGAGGCCTACGAGCAGTACTTC
CDR3 protein: CALGEAYEQYF

V gene: TRBV12-3/TRBV12-4
D gene: -
clone size: many
J gene: TRBJ2-1
CDR3 DNA: TGTGCCAGCAGTTTTCTCGAGTTACTAGAAGGACATGAGCAGTTCTTC
CDR3 protein: CASSFLELLEGHEQFF

V gene: TRBV29-1
D gene: TRBD1
clone size: many
J gene: TRBJ2-7
CDR3 DNA: TGCAGCGTGGAGGGGACAGGGCACTACGAGCAGTACTTC
CDR3 protein: CSVEGTGHYEQYF

V gene: TRBV20-1
D gene: TRBD1
clone size: many
J gene: TRBJ2-7
CDR3 DNA: TGCAGTGTATCGGGACAGGGGGCTGACTACGAGCAGTACTTC
CDR3 protein: CSVSGQGADYEQYF

V gene: TRBV11-2
D gene: -
clone size: many
J gene: TRBJ1-1
CDR3 DNA: TGTGCCAGCAGCTTAGACCGGGGTGAAGCTTTCTTT
CDR3 protein: CASSLDRGEAFF

V gene: TRBV5-4
D gene: TRBD1
clone size: -
J gene: TRBJ2-7
CDR3 DNA: TGTGCCAGCAGCGGCGGGGACAGGGGACTATCGATCTACGAGCAGTACTTC
CDR3 protein: CASSGGDRGLSIYEQYF

V gene: TRBV12-3/TRBV12-4
D gene: TRBD1
clone size: few
J gene: TRBJ2-7
CDR3 DNA: TGTGCCAGCAGTTTCGACAGGGGCGTCCGCTACGAGCAGTACTTC
CDR3 protein: CASSFDRGVRYEQYF

V gene: TRBV11-3
D gene: -
clone size: many
J gene: TRBJ2-3
CDR3 DNA: TGTGCCACCTACCGGGACACGGAATGGTCTAGCACAGATACGCAGTATTTT
CDR3 protein: CATYRDTEWSSTDTQYF

V gene: TRBV18
D gene: -
clone size: many
J gene: TRBJ1-5
CDR3 DNA: TGTGCCAGCTCACGGGACGGGCAGTACAATCAGCCCCAGCATTTT
CDR3 protein: CASSRDGQYNQPQHF

V gene: TRBV9
D gene: TRBD2
clone size: -
J gene: TRBJ2-3
CDR3 DNA: TGTGCCAGCAGCGAAAGCGGGAAGGGTGGTACGCAGTATTTT
CDR3 protein: CASSESGKGGTQYF

V gene: TRBV7-3
D gene: TRBD2
clone size: many
J gene: TRBJ2-1
CDR3 DNA: TGTGCCAGCAGCTCATCCAGGACTAGCGTCAATGAGCAGTTCTTC
CDR3 protein: CASSSSRTSVNEQFF